This T cell receptor (beta chain) is from a study of OX40 agonist ivuxolimab in advanced cancers. Study information: Under the entry rules, prior anti-PD-1, anti-PD-L1 or anti-CTLA-4 therapy was allowed, and less than 50% had some. Notes on the study in general: Dose levels from 0.1 to 3.0 mg/kg saw CD4+ and CD8+ blood T cells expand clonally by week 6.

Only in-frame clones appear in the TCRdb table, and some are missing; sequencing was by immunoSEQ multiplex PCR. Found here are 20,000 to 30,000 clones, 85% to 90% of them singletons; the top ten hold 16%. With autoimmune disease history or systemic immunosuppression, patients were excluded. With regard to this clone: The antigen remains undetermined.

Trimming stripped 5 bases from V and 4 bases from J, with 19 bases between. In germline, CDR1 is SGHAT, CDR2 FQNNGV. The CDR3 is 16 amino acids. The chain has TRBV11-2 and TRBJ2-3; tentative D call: TRBD2 (6 bases). Sequenced here: CD4+ or CD8+ T cells sorted from blood, sampled in a trial of the OX40 agonist ivuxolimab. This receptor was obtained from an adult with an advanced solid tumor such as melanoma, head and neck, liver or kidney cancer. The CDR3 nucleotides read TGTGCCAGCAGCCCATCCGGGGGAGCCAGGGCAGATACGCAGTATTTT. It yields the protein CASSPSGGARADTQYF.